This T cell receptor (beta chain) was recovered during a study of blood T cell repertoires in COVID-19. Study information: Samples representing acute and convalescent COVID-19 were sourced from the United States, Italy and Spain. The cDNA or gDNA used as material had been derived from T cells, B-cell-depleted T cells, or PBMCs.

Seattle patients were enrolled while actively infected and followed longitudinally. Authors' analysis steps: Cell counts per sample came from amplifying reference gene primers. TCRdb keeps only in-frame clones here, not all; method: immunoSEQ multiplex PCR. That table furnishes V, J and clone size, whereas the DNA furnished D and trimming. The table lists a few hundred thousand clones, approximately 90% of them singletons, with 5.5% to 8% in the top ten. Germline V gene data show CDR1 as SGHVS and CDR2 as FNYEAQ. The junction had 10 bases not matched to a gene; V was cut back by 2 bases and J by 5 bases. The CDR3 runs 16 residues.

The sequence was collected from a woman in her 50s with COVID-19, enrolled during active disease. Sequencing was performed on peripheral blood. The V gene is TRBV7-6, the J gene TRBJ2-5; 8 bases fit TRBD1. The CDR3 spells CASSLPRQGRVETQYF. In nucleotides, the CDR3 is TGTGCCAGCAGCTTACCCAGACAGGGGCGGGTTGAGACCCAGTACTTC.